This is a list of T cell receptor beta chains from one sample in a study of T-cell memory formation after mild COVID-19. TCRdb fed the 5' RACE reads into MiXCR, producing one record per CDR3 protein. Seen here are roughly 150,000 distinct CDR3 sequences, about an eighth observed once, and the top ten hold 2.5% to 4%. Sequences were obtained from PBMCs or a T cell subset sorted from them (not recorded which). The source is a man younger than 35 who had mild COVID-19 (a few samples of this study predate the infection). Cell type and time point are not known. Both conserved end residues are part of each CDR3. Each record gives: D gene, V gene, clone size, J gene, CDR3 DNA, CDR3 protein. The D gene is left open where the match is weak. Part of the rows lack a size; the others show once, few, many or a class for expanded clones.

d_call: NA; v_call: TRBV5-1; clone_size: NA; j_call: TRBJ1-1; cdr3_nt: TGCGCCAGCAGCCATTTACAGGGCTCCTCCACTGAAGCTTTCTTT; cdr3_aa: CASSHLQGSSTEAFF
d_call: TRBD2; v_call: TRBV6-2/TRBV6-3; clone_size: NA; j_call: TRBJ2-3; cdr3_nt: TGTGCCAGCAGTTACGCATCGGGACCCCCTCGGCACCTAGCGGGGTTTCTCACGCAGTATTTT; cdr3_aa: CASSYASGPPRHLAGFLTQYF
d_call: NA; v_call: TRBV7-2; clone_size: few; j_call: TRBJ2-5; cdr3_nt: TGTGCCAGCAGCTTAGCGCGGTCACAAGAGACCCAGTACTTC; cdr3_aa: CASSLARSQETQYF
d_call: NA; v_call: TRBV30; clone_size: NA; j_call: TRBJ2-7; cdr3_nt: TGTGCCTGGACAGTTGGGAGATACGAGCAGTACTTC; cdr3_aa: CAWTVGRYEQYF
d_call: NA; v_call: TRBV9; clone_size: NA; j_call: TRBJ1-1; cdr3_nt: TGTGCCAGCAGCCTAGGGTTTAGGAACACTGAAGCTTTCTTT; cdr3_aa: CASSLGFRNTEAFF
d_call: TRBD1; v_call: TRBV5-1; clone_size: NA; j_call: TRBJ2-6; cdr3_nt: TGCGCCAGCAGCAAGATCAGGGGGAGTGCTGGGGCCAACGTCCTGACTTTC; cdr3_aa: CASSKIRGSAGANVLTF
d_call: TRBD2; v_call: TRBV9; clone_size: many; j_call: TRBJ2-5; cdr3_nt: TGTGCCAGCAGCTCCAGACTAGCGGGGGCCGAGACCCAGTACTTC; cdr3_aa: CASSSRLAGAETQYF
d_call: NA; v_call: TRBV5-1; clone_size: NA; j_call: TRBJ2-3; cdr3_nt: TGCGCCAGCAGCTTGGCCAGTGTCGGGTTTATGTTGAATACGCAGTATTTT; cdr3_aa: CASSLASVGFMLNTQYF
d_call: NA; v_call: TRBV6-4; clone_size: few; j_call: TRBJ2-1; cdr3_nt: TGTGCCAGCAGTGAACGGCCGTGGGGACATTACAATGAGCAGTTCTTC; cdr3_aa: CASSERPWGHYNEQFF
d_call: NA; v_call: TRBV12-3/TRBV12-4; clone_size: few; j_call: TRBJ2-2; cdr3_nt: TGTGCCAGCAGCTCCTTTAGCGCCGGGGAGCTGTTTTTT; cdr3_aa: CASSSFSAGELFF
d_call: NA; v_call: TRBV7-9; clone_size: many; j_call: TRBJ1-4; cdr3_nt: TGTGCCAGCAGCCGCCTAGGGGTTGGGGAAAAACTGTTTTTT; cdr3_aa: CASSRLGVGEKLFF
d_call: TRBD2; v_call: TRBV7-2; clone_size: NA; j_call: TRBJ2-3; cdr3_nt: TGTGCCAGCAGCTTAGCGGCGGGGGGCAGTGGCCTTGTTTATACGCAGTATTTT; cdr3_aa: CASSLAAGGSGLVYTQYF
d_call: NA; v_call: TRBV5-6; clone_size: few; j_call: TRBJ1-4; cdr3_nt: TGTGCCAGCAGCTCCCTGACCGAGCTAAATGAAAAACTGTTTTTT; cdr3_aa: CASSSLTELNEKLFF
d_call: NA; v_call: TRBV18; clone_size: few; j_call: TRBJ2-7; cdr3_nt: TGTGCCAGCTCACCGCAGGGAGGATACGAGCAGTACTTC; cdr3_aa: CASSPQGGYEQYF
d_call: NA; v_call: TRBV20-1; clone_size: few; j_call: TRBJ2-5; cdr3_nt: TGCAGTGCTCCCCGCGAGACCCAGTACTTC; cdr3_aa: CSAPRETQYF
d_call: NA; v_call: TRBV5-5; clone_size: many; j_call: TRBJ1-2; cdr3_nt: TGTGCCAGCAGCTACAGGGACTCGAATGGCTACACCTTC; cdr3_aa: CASSYRDSNGYTF
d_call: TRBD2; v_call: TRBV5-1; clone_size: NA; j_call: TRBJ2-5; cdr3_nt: TGCGCCAGCAGCTTGGTAGCGGGGGCCGCAGAGACCCAGTACTTC; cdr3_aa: CASSLVAGAAETQYF
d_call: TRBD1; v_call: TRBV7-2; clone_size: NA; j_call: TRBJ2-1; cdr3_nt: TGTGCCAGCAGCCCAGACAGGGGGTACAATGAGCAGTTCTTC; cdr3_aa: CASSPDRGYNEQFF
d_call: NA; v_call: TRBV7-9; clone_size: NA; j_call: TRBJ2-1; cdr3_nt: TGTGCCTGCCCCACGGACCCCTCCTACAATGAGCAGTTCTTC; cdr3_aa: CACPTDPSYNEQFF
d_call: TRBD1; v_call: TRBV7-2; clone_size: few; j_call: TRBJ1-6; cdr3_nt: TGTGCCAGCAGCTTTCAAGACAGGGTTTCACCCCTCCACTTT; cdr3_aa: CASSFQDRVSPLHF
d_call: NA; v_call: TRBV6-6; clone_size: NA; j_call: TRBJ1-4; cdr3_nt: TGTGCCAGCAGTATACAAAATGAAAAACTGTTTTTT; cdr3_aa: CASSIQNEKLFF
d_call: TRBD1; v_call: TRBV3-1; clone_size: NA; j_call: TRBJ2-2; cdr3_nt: TGTGCCAGCGCTCGCCCCGGGACAGGGGACCGGAACACCGGGGAGCTGTTTTTT; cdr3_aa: CASARPGTGDRNTGELFF
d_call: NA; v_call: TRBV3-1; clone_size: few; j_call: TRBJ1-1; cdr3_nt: TGTGCCAGCAGCCTAAACCCAGGAATGAACACTGAAGCTTTCTTT; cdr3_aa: CASSLNPGMNTEAFF
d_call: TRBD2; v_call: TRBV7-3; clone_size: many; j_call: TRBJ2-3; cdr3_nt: TGTGCCAGCAGCTTATATGGGACTAGTTCCACAGATACGCAGTATTTT; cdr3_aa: CASSLYGTSSTDTQYF
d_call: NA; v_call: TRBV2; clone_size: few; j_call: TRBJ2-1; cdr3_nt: TGTGCCAGCAGTGACCCGTCCAGGGGCCTTGACAATGAGCAGTTCTTC; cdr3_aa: CASSDPSRGLDNEQFF
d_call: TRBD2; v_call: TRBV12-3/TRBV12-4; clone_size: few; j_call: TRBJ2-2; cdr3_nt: TGTGCCAGCAGTCCGGGACTAGTAGCCGGGGAGCTGTTTTTT; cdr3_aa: CASSPGLVAGELFF
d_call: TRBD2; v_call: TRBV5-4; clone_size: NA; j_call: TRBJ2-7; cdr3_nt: TGTGCCAGCAGTCGGGAGGGGGACTCCTACGAGCAGTACTTC; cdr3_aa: CASSREGDSYEQYF
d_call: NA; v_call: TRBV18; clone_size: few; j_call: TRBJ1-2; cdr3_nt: TGTGCCAGCTCACCACCGGCCAGGGAGAACTATGGCTACACCTTC; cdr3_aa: CASSPPARENYGYTF
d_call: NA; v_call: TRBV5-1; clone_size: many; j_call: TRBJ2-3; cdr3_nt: TGCGCCAGCAGCGAACCCACCACAGATACGCAGTATTTT; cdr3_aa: CASSEPTTDTQYF
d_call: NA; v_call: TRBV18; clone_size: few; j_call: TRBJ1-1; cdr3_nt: TGTGCCAGCTCACAATCTAGGGGTGCATCTTTCTTT; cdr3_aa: CASSQSRGASFF
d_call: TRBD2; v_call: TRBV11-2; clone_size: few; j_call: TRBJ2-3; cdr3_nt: TGTGCCAGCAGCCGACTAGCGGGGGGGACGGGAGATACGCAGTATTTT; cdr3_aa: CASSRLAGGTGDTQYF
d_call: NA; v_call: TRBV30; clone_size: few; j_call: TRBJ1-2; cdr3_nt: TGTGCCTGGATTCGGGGGCACAGAGGCTACACCTTC; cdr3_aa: CAWIRGHRGYTF
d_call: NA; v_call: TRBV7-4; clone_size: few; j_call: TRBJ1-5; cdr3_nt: TGTGCCACCTCCCCAGGACGGAACTATAGCAATCAGCCCCAGCATTTT; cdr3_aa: CATSPGRNYSNQPQHF
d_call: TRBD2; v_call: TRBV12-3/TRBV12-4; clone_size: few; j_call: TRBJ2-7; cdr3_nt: TGTGCCAGCAGTTACCGACTAGCGGGGGCCCTATACGAGCAGTACTTC; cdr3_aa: CASSYRLAGALYEQYF
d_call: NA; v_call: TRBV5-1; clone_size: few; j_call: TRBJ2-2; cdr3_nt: TGCGCCAGCAGCTTACCCAGGGGGGGGACCGGGGAGCTGTTTTTT; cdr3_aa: CASSLPRGGTGELFF
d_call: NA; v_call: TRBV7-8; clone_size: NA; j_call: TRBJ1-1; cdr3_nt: TGTGCCAGCAGCAACTGGGGTCGCGCTGAAGCTTTCTTT; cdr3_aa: CASSNWGRAEAFF
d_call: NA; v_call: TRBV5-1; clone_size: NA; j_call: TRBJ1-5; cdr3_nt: TGCGCCAGCAGCTTGGCCGGGGAAGGAGGGCAGCCCCAGCATTTT; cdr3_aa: CASSLAGEGGQPQHF
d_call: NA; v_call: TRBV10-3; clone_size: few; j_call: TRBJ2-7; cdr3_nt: TGTGCCATCAGTGCAGGCCAGGGCGACACCTACGAGCAGTACTTC; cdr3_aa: CAISAGQGDTYEQYF
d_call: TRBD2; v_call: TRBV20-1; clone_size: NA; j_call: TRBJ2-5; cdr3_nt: TGCAGTGCTCCGGGACTAGCGGGGGTAGAGACCCAGTACTTC; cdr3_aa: CSAPGLAGVETQYF
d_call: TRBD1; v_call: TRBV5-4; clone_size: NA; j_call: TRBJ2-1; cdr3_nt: TGTGCCAGCAGCCTGCGGGACAGGGCCAATGAGCAGTTCTTC; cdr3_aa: CASSLRDRANEQFF
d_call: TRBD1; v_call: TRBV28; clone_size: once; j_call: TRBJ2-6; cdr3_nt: TGTGCCAGCAGCCTACAGGGGGCATACGGGGCCAACGTCCTGACTTTC; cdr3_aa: CASSLQGAYGANVLTF
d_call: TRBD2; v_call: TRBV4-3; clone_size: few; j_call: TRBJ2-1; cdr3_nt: TGCGCCAGCAGCCAAGATCGAGCGGGGGTTACTTTGTTCTTC; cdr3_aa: CASSQDRAGVTLFF
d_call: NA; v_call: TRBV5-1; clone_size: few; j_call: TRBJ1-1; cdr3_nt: TGCGCCAGCAGCTTCCGGTTAACGGGGAACACTGAAGCTTTCTTT; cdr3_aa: CASSFRLTGNTEAFF
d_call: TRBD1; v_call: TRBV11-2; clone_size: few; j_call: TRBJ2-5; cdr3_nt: TGTGCCAGCAGGCGTCGACAGGGTGGCGAGACCCAGTACTTC; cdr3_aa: CASRRRQGGETQYF
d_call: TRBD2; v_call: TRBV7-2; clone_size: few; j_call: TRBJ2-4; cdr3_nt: TGTGCCAGCAGCTTAGCAGGGTGGTCGGGGGGGCTTGACATTCAGTACTTC; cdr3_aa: CASSLAGWSGGLDIQYF
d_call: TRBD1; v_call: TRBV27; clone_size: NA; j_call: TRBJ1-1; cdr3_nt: TGTGCCAGCAGTTTACACCACAGGGGGCAAGACACTGAAGCTTTCTTT; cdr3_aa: CASSLHHRGQDTEAFF
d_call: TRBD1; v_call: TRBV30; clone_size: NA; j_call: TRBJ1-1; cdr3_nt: TGTGCCTGGACGACAGGGGCGGGGAACACTGAAGCTTTCTTT; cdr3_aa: CAWTTGAGNTEAFF
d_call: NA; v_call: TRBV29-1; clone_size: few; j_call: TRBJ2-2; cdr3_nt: TGCAGCGTTGTTGTTTCCCAAGACGGGGAGCTGTTTTTT; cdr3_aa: CSVVVSQDGELFF
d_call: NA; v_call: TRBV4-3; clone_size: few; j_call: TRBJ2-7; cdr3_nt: TGCGCCAGCAGCCAAGGGGGGAGGACCTACGAGCAGTACTTC; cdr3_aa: CASSQGGRTYEQYF
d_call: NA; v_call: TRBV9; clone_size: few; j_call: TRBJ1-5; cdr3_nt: TGTGCCAGCAGCTTTACGGGGGTGGATCAGCCCCAGCATTTT; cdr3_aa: CASSFTGVDQPQHF
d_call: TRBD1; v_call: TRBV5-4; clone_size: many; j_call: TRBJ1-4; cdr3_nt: TGTGCCAGCAGCAGACAGGGGGCGACTGAAAAACTGTTTTTT; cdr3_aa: CASSRQGATEKLFF
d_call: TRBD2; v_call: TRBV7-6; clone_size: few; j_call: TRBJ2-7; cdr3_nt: TGTGCCAGCAGCGCCCTGGGACTAGCGGGGTACGAGCAGTACTTC; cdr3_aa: CASSALGLAGYEQYF
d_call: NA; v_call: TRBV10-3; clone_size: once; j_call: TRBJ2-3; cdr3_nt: TGTGCCATCAGTGTGTATGATACGCAGTATTTT; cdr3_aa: CAISVYDTQYF
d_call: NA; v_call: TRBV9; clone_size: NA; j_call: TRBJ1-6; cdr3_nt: TGTGCCAGCAGCGGCCTACAAAGCAATTCACCCCTCCACTTT; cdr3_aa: CASSGLQSNSPLHF
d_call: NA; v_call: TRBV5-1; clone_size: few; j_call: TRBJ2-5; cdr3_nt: TGCGCCAGCAGCTTGGGGGGTACCAAGGAGACCCAGTACTTC; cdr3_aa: CASSLGGTKETQYF
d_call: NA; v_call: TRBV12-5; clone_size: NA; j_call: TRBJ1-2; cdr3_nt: TGTGCTAGTGGTCCCTCTCGGGGGGACTATGGCTACACCTTC; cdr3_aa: CASGPSRGDYGYTF
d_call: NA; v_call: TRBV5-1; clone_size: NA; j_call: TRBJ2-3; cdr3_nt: TGCGCCAGCAGCTTGAGTCCGGGTCCCGGAGGAACAGATACGCAGTATTTT; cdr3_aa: CASSLSPGPGGTDTQYF
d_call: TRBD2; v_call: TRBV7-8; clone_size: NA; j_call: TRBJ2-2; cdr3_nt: TGTGCCAGCAGCCGACGACTAGCGGCGACCGGGGAGCTGTTTTTT; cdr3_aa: CASSRRLAATGELFF
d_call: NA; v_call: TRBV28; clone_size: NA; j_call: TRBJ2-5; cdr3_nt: TGTGCCAGCAGTTCCTTTTCTAGGACCGGAGAGACCCAGTACTTC; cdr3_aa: CASSSFSRTGETQYF
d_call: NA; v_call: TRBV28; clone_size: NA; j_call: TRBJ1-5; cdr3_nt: TGTGCCAGCAGCCTCCCCCGTTGGGGCAATCAGCCCCAGCATTTT; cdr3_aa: CASSLPRWGNQPQHF